These 29 T cell receptor beta chains came from one sample sequenced in a study of T cells in Graves' hyperthyroidism and ophthalmopathy. TCR beta CDR3 regions were amplified from RNA transcripts. First-round RT-PCR with HTBI primers amplified the TCR CDR3 region. TCRdb processed the multiplex PCR reads anew with MiXCR; each CDR3 protein has one entry. The sample holds roughly 520,000 distinct CDR3 sequences, around a quarter seen once. Sequencing was performed on blood. These receptors all come from a woman under 40 with Graves' ophthalmopathy.

The sample holds many counts of this clonotype. The chain has TRBV5-1 and TRBJ1-5; D is ambiguous. Trimming stripped 7 bases from V and 5 bases from J, with 7 bases between. The CDR3 spans 11 residues. CDR1 and CDR2 from the germline V gene are SGHRS and YFSETQ. CDR3 coding DNA: TGCGCCAGCGGGCCCCATCAGCCCCAGCATTTT. Protein product: CASGPHQPQHF.

Concerning this clonotype: The germline gene is not matched at one end of the junction; a read error may be the cause. The rearrangement links TRBV11-2 to TRBJ2-5, with D perhaps matching TRBD1 (7 bases). The CDR3 totals 15 residues. Germline V gene sequence: CDR1 SGHAT, CDR2 FQNNGV. The CDR3 is CASSLLAGGQEAQYF. For the CDR3, the DNA is TGTGCCAGCAGCTTACTGGCAGGGGGGCAAGAGGCCCAGTACTTC.

The sample holds a few counts of this clonotype. The chain carries TRBV15 and TRBJ2-7; 8 bases fit TRBD1. Germline CDR1 LNHNV, CDR2 YYDKDF (reference sequence). The CDR3 has 19 amino acids. J gave up 1 base and V 0 bases, and 14 bases lay outside the gene matches. The CDR3 spells CATSRDWGVGQGGSYEQYF. The CDR3 nucleotides are TGTGCCACCAGCAGAGATTGGGGGGTTGGACAGGGTGGATCCTACGAGCAGTACTTC.

This clonotype was counted many times. The V call is TRBV2, the J call TRBJ1-1; tentative D call: TRBD1 (6 bases). In germline, CDR1 is SNHLY, CDR2 FYNNEI. V was pared by 8 bases and J by 0 bases, with 13 bases between. This CDR3 has 14 amino acids. Here the CDR3 DNA reads TGTGCCAGCCGCATGAGACAGGTGAACACTGAAGCTTTCTTT. Protein: CASRMRQVNTEAFF. Full variable domain (remainder filled in from reference TRBV2 and TRBJ1-1): EPEVTQTPSHQVTQMGQEVILRCVPISNHLYFYWYRQILGQKVEFLVSFYNNEISEKSEIFDDQFSVERPDGSNFTLKIRSTKLEDSAMYFCASRMRQVNTEAFFGQGTRLTVV.

This clonotype showed up many times. CDR3 loop: CASSYESWVTYEQYF. CDR3 DNA sequence: TGTGCCAGCAGTTACGAATCTTGGGTTACATACGAGCAGTACTTC. This chain uses TRBV6-5 with TRBJ2-7; D call uncertain. Trimming left V 2 bases short and J 4 bases short, with 15 bases between. Looked up from germline, CDR1 is MNHEY and CDR2 is SVGAGI. This CDR3 contains 15 residues.

The DNA for the CDR3 is TGTGCCAGTAGTAATCTCGGTAGACTGACAAACTATGGCTACACCTTC. It is translated as CASSNLGRLTNYGYTF. The chain joins TRBV19 to TRBJ1-2; D not resolved. V shed 4 bases and J shed 2 bases, with 17 bases lying between them. From germline, CDR1 is LNHDA and CDR2 SQIVND (reference sequence). CDR3 length: 16 amino acids.

This clonotype was seen a few times. One junction end does not reproduce the germline sequence, and a read error may be involved. The chain is built from TRBV27 and TRBJ2-7; 7 bases are shared with TRBD2. Per the germline V gene, CDR1 is MNHEY and CDR2 is SMNVEV (reference sequence). This CDR3 region has 16 residues. The CDR3 sequence: CASSSSTRAGWGERYF. CDR3 bases: TGTGCCAGCAGTTCCTCCACCCGAGCGGGATGGGGGGAGCGGTACTTC.

The J gene is TRBJ1-2, the V gene TRBV12-3 or TRBV12-4; no reliable D call. With 3 bases removed from V and 8 bases from J, the gap between germline ends came to 13 bases. The CDR3 has 13 amino acids. For the CDR3, the DNA is TGTGCCAGCAGTTTGGGCTCAGGAGCGGGCTACACCTTC. Amino acid sequence: CASSLGSGAGYTF.

Ten or more counts support this clonotype. V gene TRBV18 combines with J gene TRBJ2-7; D might be TRBD1 (6 bases). The CDR3 is made up of 14 amino acids. Germline CDR1 reads KGHSH; CDR2 reads LQKENI. V lost 6 bases to trimming and J lost 2 bases, with 14 bases between them. CDR3 in amino acids: CASSETGSTYEQYF. The CDR3 bases are TGTGCCAGCTCGGAGACAGGTTCGACCTACGAGCAGTACTTC.

V is TRBV27 and J is TRBJ2-7, with D unresolved. CDR1 is MNHEY, CDR2 SMNVEV, per germline (reference sequence). The CDR3 loop spans 12 amino acids. The V and J ends lost 5 bases and 5 bases respectively, with 10 bases between them. The CDR3 sequence: CASSTLLNEQYF. The CDR3 DNA reads as TGTGCCAGCAGTACTCTCCTTAACGAGCAGTACTTC.

The chain has TRBV19 and TRBJ1-2, with 7 bases lining up with TRBD1. Per the germline V gene, CDR1 is LNHDA and CDR2 is SQIVND (reference sequence). Unmatched junction bases numbered 11, after V lost 7 bases and J lost 3 bases. The CDR3 is 15 amino acids. CDR3 in DNA: TGTGCCAGTACCGACAGGGATTGGTTTTACTATGGCTACACCTTC. Its protein is CASTDRDWFYYGYTF. Variable domain in full (rest from reference TRBV19 and TRBJ1-2): DGGITQSPKYLFRKEGQNVTLSCEQNLNHDAMYWYRQDPGQGLRLIYYSQIVNDFQKGDIAEGYSVSREKKESFPLTVTSAQKNPTAFYLCASTDRDWFYYGYTFGSGTRLTVV.

The chain recombines TRBV3-1 with TRBJ1-5, with TRBD1 matching over 8 bases. Germline trimming cut 2 bases from V and 3 bases from J; bases unmatched to any gene: 9. CDR3 size: 17 residues. Germline-derived CDR1 and CDR2 are LGHDT and YNNKEL (reference sequence). The CDR3 sequence is CASSQFTGTGNNQPQHF. CDR3 sequence (DNA): TGTGCCAGCAGCCAATTTACCGGGACAGGTAACAATCAGCCCCAGCATTTT.

In its sample, this clonotype was seen many times. This sequence joins TRBV12-3 or TRBV12-4 and TRBJ2-7; a weak D match, TRBD1 (5 bases). The CDR3 contains 15 residues. Between the trimmed V and J ends, which lost 6 bases and 1 base, there was a span of 16 bases. CDR3 bases: TGTGCCAGCAGGAATCAGAAGACAGCTTCCTACGAGCAGTACTTC. It is translated as CASRNQKTASYEQYF.

The chain combines TRBV12-3 or TRBV12-4 with TRBJ2-7, with no clear D. The CDR3 is 13 amino acids. Trimming pared 2 bases from V and 3 bases from J, leaving 8 bases between. DNA for the CDR3: TGTGCCAGCAGTTTAATGGGGTACTACGAGCAGTACTTC. Amino acid sequence: CASSLMGYYEQYF.

The V gene is TRBV6-2 or TRBV6-3, the J gene TRBJ1-5; 7 bases align to TRBD1. Trimming took 1 base from V and 3 from J; bases not matched to a gene: 3. The CDR3 is 15 residues long. The V gene's germline CDR1 is MNHEY and CDR2 SVGEGT. Written as DNA, the CDR3 is TGTGCCAGCAGTTACTACGGACAGGCCAATCAGCCCCAGCATTTT. This codes for CASSYYGQANQPQHF.

Concerning this clonotype: Germline is not matched at one junction end, which may reflect a read error. The CDR3 region is CASSELAGGWETKYF. The DNA for the CDR3 is TGTGCCAGCAGTGAGCTAGCGGGGGGGTGGGAGACCAAGTACTTC. The V and J genes are TRBV6-1 and TRBJ2-5, with 12 bases identical to TRBD2. This CDR3 spans 15 amino acids. The germline V gene has CDR1 MNHNS and CDR2 SASEGT.

This clonotype was observed many times. The chain couples TRBV5-1 to TRBJ2-2, with 9 bases lining up with TRBD1. Germline V CDR1 and CDR2: SGHRS, YFSETQ. Trimming took 3 bases from V and 3 from J; bases not matched to a gene: 3. The CDR3 consists of 15 residues. The CDR3: CASSSRTGDTGELFF. CDR3 sequence (DNA): TGCGCCAGCAGCTCCCGGACAGGGGACACCGGGGAGCTGTTTTTT.

The rearrangement uses TRBV12-3 or TRBV12-4 and TRBJ1-5, with D unresolved. The CDR3 has 16 amino acids. V dropped 3 bases and J dropped 0 bases, with 12 bases sitting between them. The CDR3 DNA sequence: TGTGCCAGCAGTTTCGGCACCCACCCTAGCAATCAGCCCCAGCATTTT. Translated, it gives CASSFGTHPSNQPQHF.

This clonotype was seen only a few times. This chain links TRBV18 with TRBJ1-1; no clear D gene. The CDR3 covers 16 residues. Germline V lookup: CDR1 KGHSH, CDR2 LQKENI. The ends were cut back, 3 bases at V and 6 bases at J, with 20 bases in the middle. CDR3 DNA sequence: TGTGCCAGCTCACCGAATTTAAGAGGTGTTGATGCTGAAGCTTTCTTT. Translated: CASSPNLRGVDAEAFF. Using reference TRBV18 and TRBJ1-1 for the parts outside the CDR3, the full variable domain is NAGVMQNPRHLVRRRGQEARLRCSPMKGHSHVYWYRQLPEEGLKFMVYLQKENIIDESGMPKERFSAEFPKEGPSILRIQQVVRGDSAAYFCASSPNLRGVDAEAFFGQGTRLTVV.

The rearrangement uses TRBV30 and TRBJ1-1; D gene ambiguous. CDR3 size: 16 residues. Trimming pared 3 bases from V and 2 bases from J, leaving 19 bases between. Germline CDR1 reads GTSNPN; CDR2 reads SVGIG (reference sequence). The chain's CDR3 is CAWRRPHSEPNTEAFF. The CDR3 DNA reads as TGTGCCTGGAGACGGCCCCACAGCGAACCTAACACTGAAGCTTTCTTT.

This clonotype has just a few counts. No conserved phenylalanine or tryptophan ends this CDR3, so it is likely a read error. V and J are TRBV6-5 and TRBJ1-2, with D perhaps TRBD1 (5 bases). In germline, CDR1 is MNHEY, CDR2 SVGAGI. The V end lost 2 bases, the J end lost 6 bases, and 13 bases lay between the germline ends. This CDR3 contains 14 residues. This CDR3 is CASSYLRGEDGYTS. The CDR3 coding sequence is TGTGCCAGCAGTTACCTGCGGGGCGAGGATGGCTACACCTCC.

This clonotype was counted at least ten times. The rearrangement joins TRBV20-1 to TRBJ2-6, with D perhaps matching TRBD1 (5 bases). The CDR3 consists of 15 residues. Trimming shortened V by 0 bases and J by 0 bases, and 6 bases separated the two germline ends. The V gene's germline CDR1 is DFQATT and CDR2 SNEGSKA (reference sequence). This CDR3 is CSAREQGSGANVLTF. CDR3 nucleotide sequence: TGCAGTGCTAGAGAGCAGGGCTCTGGGGCCAACGTCCTGACTTTC.

V gene TRBV12-3 or TRBV12-4 combines with J gene TRBJ1-5; weak D call: TRBD1 (6 bases). The V end was cut by 3 bases, the J end by 9 bases, with 12 bases between. CDR3 size: 13 residues. This CDR3 reads CASSLLRGRPQHF. As DNA, the CDR3 is TGTGCCAGCAGTTTGTTAAGGGGGAGGCCCCAGCATTTT.

This clonotype was seen many times. This chain uses TRBV28 with TRBJ2-6, with 9 bases identical to TRBD1. The germline V gene has CDR1 MDHEN and CDR2 SYDVKM. This CDR3 contains 19 residues. Trimming at V came to 5 bases and at J to 0 bases, leaving 11 bases not matched to a gene. CDR3 sequence reads: CASSLHGQGRNSGANVLTF. CDR3 coding DNA: TGTGCCAGCAGTCTCCACGGACAGGGGAGAAACTCTGGGGCCAACGTCCTGACTTTC.

This clonotype was found once. The chain combines TRBV20-1 with TRBJ1-1; D may be TRBD1 (5 bases). This CDR3 is 18 amino acids long. CDR1 DFQATT and CDR2 SNEGSKA come from the germline V gene (reference sequence). The V end was cut by 4 bases, the J end by 4 bases, with 28 bases between. CDR3 nucleotide sequence: TGCAGTGCTAAGAACACGGGGGAGGGAGCAATAGGAGCCACTGAAGCTTTCTTT. Translated: CSAKNTGEGAIGATEAFF.

This clonotype was observed a handful of times. The J gene is TRBJ2-6, the V gene TRBV6-8; either TRBD1 or TRBD2 may fit D (5 bases each). This CDR3 spans 14 amino acids. V was pared by 6 bases and J by 4 bases, with 10 bases between. From germline, CDR1 is MNHGY and CDR2 SAAAGT. This CDR3 reads CASRGVAGANVLTF. CDR3 sequence (DNA): TGTGCCAGCAGGGGGGTGGCGGGGGCCAACGTCCTGACTTTC.

V and J are TRBV20-1 and TRBJ2-2, with D tentatively TRBD1 (7 bases). CDR1 and CDR2 (germline): DFQATT, SNEGSKA (reference sequence). V was shortened by 5 bases and J by 0 bases, with 10 bases between the two germline ends. The CDR3 is 14 amino acids. The CDR3 DNA reads as TGCAGTGCTCCCAGGGGGGCGAACACCGGGGAGCTGTTTTTT. Translated: CSAPRGANTGELFF.

This clonotype has only a few counts. The chain combines TRBV4-1 with TRBJ1-2; no definite D call. Per the germline V gene, CDR1 is MGHRA and CDR2 is YSYEKL. The CDR3 extends over 15 amino acids. V gave up 0 bases and J gave up 2 bases, with 10 bases separating them. CDR3 nucleotides: TGCGCCAGCAGCCAAGACGGGATCCGAAACTATGGCTACACCTTC. This translates into CASSQDGIRNYGYTF.

This clonotype appeared once. Its ends do not fully match the called genes, so a read error is possible. The gene calls are TRBV6-5 and TRBJ1-3; D is undetermined. The CDR3 is 16 residues long. CDR1 and CDR2 from the germline V gene are MNHEY and SVGAGI. CDR3 residues: CASSHSRILSGNTIYF. The CDR3 nucleotides are TGTGCCAGCAGTCACTCGCGGATTCTCTCTGGAAACACCATATATTTT.